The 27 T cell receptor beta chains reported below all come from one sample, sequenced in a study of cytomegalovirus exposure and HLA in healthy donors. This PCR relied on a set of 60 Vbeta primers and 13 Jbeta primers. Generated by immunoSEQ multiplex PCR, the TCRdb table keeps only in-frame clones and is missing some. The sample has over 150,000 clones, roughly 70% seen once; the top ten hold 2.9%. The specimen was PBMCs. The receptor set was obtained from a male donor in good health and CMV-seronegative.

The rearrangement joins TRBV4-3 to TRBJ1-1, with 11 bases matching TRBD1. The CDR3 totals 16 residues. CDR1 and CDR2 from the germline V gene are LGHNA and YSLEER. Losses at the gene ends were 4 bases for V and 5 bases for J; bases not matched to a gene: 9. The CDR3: CASSPDRGLLGTEAFF. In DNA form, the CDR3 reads TGCGCCAGCAGCCCGGACAGGGGGCTTTTGGGGACTGAAGCTTTCTTT.

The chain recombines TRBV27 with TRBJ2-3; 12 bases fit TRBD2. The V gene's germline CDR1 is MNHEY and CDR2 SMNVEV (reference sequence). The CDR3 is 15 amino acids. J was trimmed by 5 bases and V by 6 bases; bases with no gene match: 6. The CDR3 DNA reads TGTGCCAGCAGAGCTAGCGGGGGGGTGCGAGATACGCAGTATTTT. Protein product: CASRASGGVRDTQYF.

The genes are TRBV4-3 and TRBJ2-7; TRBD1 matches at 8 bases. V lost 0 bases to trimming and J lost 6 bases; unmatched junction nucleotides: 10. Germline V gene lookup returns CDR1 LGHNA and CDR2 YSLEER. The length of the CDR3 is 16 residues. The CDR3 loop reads CASSQDLRRQGSEQYF. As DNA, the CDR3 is TGCGCCAGCAGCCAAGATCTTCGGAGACAGGGGAGCGAGCAGTACTTC.

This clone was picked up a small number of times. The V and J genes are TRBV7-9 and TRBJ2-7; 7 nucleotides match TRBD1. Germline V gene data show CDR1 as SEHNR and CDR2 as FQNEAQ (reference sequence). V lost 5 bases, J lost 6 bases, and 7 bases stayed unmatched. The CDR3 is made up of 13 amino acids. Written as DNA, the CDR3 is TGTGCCAGCAGCGACCGGACAGGCTCCGAGCAGTACTTC. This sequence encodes CASSDRTGSEQYF.

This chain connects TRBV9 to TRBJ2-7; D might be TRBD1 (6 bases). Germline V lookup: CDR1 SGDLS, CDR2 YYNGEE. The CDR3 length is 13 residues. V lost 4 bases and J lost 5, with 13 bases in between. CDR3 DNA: TGTGCCAGCAGCTCATTCCCAGGGGACGAGCAGTACTTC. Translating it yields CASSSFPGDEQYF.

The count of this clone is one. The CDR3 DNA reads TGCGCCAGCAGCTCAGGACAGACCCGAAATCAGCCCCAGCATTTT. It specifies CASSSGQTRNQPQHF. This chain joins TRBV4-1 and TRBJ1-5, with a weak D call TRBD1 (6 bases). Germline loops: CDR1 MGHRA, CDR2 YSYEKL. This CDR3 has 15 amino acids. V dropped 5 bases and J dropped 4 bases, with 15 bases sitting between them.

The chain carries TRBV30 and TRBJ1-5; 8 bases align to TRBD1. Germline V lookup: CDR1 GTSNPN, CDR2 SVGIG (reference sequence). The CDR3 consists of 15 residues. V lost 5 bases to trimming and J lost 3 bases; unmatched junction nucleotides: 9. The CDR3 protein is CAWDRGRRANQPQHF. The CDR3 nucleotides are TGTGCCTGGGACAGGGGCCGCCGGGCCAATCAGCCCCAGCATTTT.

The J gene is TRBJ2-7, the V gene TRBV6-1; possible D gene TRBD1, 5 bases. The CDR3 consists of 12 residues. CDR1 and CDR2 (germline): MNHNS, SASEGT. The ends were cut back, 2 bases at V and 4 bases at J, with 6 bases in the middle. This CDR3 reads CASSEQGYEQYF. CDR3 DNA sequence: TGTGCCAGCAGTGAACAGGGTTACGAGCAGTACTTC.

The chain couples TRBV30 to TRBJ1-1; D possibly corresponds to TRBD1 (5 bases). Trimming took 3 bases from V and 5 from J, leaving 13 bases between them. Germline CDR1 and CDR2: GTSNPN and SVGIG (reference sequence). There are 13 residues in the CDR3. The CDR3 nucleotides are TGTGCCTGGAGCATGCAGGGATGGACTGAAGCTTTCTTT. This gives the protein CAWSMQGWTEAFF. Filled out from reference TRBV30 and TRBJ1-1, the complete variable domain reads SQTIHQWPATLVQPVGSPLSLECTVEGTSNPNLYWYRQAAGRGLQLLFYSVGIGQISSEVPQNLSASRPQDRQFILSSKKLLLSDSGFYLCAWSMQGWTEAFFGQGTRLTVV.

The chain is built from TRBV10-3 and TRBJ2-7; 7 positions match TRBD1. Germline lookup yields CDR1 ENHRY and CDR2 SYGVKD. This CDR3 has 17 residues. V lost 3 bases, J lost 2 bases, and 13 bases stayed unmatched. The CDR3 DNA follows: TGTGCCATCAGTGACTCGCCCCGGACAGGTAAGGCCTACGAGCAGTACTTC. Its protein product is CAISDSPRTGKAYEQYF.

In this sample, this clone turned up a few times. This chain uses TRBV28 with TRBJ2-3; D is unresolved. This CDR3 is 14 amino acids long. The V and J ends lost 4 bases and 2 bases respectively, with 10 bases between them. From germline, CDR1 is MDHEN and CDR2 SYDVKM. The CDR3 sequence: CASSSHGYTDTQYF. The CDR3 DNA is TGTGCCAGCAGTTCCCACGGTTACACAGATACGCAGTATTTT.

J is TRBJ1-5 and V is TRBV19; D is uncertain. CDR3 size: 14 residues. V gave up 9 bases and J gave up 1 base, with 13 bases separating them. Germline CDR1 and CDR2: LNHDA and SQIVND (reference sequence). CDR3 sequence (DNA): TGTGCCAGCCGGCAGTCTAGGAGCAATCAGCCCCAGCATTTT. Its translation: CASRQSRSNQPQHF.

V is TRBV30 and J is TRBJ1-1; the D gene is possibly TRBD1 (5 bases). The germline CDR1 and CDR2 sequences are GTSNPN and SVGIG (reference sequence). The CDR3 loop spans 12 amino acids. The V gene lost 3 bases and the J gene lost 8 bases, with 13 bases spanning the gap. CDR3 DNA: TGTGCCTGGAGCCCAGGGAAAAAGGAAGCTTTCTTT. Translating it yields CAWSPGKKEAFF.

CDR3 in amino acids: CASSFRSGGSYNEQFF. The CDR3 bases are TGTGCCAGCAGCTTCCGGAGCGGGGGGTCCTACAATGAGCAGTTCTTC. The chain employs TRBV5-4 and TRBJ2-1; 9 bases are shared with TRBD2. Germline V gene data show CDR1 as SGHNT and CDR2 as YYREEE (reference sequence). Trimming at V came to 2 bases and at J to 1 base, leaving 4 bases not matched to a gene. The CDR3 extends over 16 amino acids.

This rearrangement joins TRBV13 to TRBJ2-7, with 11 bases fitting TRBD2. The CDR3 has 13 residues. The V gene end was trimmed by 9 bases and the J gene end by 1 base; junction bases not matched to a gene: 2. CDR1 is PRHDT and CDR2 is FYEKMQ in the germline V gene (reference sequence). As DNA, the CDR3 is TGTGCCAGTGGGACTAGCGGTTCCTACGAGCAGTACTTC. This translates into CASGTSGSYEQYF.

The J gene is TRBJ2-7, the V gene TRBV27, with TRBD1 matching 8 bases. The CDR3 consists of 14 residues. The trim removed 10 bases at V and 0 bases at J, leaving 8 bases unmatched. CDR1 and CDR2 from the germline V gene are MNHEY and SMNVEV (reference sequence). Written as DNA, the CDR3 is TGTGCCACCGCCCGGACAGGGAGCTCCTACGAGCAGTACTTC. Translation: CATARTGSSYEQYF.

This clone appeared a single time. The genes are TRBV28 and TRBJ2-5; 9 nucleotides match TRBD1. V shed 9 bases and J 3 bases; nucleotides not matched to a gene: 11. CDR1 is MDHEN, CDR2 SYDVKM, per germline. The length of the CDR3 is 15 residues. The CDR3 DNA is TGTGCCAGTTCGGGACCGGGACAGGGAAAAGAGACCCAGTACTTC. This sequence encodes CASSGPGQGKETQYF.

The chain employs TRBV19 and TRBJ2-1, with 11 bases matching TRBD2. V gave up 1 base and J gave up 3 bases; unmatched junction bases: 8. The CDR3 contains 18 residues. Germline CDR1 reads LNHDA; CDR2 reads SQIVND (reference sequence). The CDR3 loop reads CASSIAGLAGLFYNEQFF. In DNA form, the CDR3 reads TGTGCCAGTAGTATAGCTGGACTAGCGGGCTTATTCTACAATGAGCAGTTCTTC.

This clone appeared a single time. DNA of the CDR3: TGTGCCTGGAGTCCCGGGACAGACTATGGCTACACCTTC. Translated: CAWSPGTDYGYTF. This chain connects TRBV30 to TRBJ1-2; TRBD1 matches at 7 bases. Unmatched junction bases numbered 3, after V lost 2 bases and J lost 3 bases. The CDR3 loop spans 13 amino acids. Germline values: CDR1 GTSNPN, CDR2 SVGIG (reference sequence).

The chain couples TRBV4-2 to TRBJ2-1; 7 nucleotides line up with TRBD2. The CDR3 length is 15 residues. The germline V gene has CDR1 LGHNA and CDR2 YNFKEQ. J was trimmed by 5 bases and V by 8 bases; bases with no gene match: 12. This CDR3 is CASRSGGVGDNEQFF. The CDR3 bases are TGTGCCAGCCGCTCGGGGGGAGTGGGCGACAATGAGCAGTTCTTC.

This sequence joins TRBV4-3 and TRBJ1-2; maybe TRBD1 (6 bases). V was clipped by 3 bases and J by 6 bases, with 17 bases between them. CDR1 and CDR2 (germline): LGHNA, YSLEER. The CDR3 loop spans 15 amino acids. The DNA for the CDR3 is TGCGCCAGCAGCCACCTACAGGGAAGTGTAGATGGCTACACCTTC. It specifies CASSHLQGSVDGYTF.

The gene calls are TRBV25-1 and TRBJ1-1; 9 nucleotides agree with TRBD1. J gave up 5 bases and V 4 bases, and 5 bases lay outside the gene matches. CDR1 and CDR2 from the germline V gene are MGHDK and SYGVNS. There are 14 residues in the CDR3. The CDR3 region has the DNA TGTGCCAGCAGTGCGGGACAGGGTGGGACTGAAGCTTTCTTT. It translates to CASSAGQGGTEAFF.

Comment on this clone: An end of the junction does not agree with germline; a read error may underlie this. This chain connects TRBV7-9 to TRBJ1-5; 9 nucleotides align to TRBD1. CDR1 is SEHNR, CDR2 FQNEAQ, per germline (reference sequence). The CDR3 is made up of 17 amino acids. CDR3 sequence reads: CSSSLRTGVWEEQPQHF. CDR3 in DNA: TGTTCCAGCAGCCTTAGGACAGGGGTTTGGGAGGAACAGCCCCAGCATTTT.

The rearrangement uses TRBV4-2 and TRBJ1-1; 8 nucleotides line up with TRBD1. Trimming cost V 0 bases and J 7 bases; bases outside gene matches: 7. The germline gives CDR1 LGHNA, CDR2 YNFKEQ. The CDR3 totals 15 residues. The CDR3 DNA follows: TGTGCCAGCAGCCAAGAGGCCAGGGGGCATGGTGAAGCTTTCTTT. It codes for CASSQEARGHGEAFF.

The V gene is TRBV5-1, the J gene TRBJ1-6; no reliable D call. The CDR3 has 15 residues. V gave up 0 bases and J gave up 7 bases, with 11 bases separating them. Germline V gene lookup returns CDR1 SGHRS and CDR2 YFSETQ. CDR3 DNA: TGCGCCAGCAGCTTGGATGGCCCCGAAAATTCACCCCTCCACTTT. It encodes CASSLDGPENSPLHF.

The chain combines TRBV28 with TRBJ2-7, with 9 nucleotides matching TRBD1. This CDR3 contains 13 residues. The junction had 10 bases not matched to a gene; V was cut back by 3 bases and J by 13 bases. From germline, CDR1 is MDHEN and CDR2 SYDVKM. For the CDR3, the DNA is TGTGCCAGCAGTTTCACTACCGGGACAGGGATCTACTTC. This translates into CASSFTTGTGIYF.

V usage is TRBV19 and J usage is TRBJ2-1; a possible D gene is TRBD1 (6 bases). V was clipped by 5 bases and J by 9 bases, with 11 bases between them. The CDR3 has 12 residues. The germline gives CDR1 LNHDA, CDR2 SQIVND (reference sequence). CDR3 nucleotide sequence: TGTGCCAGTAGTCAGGGGTTTAGTGAGCAGTTCTTC. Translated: CASSQGFSEQFF.